The 11 T cell receptor beta chains in this list originate from one sample, sequenced in a study of blood T cells in healthy people across ages. Through a sample-barcoded 5' primer and a J-beta primer mix, a second PCR was run for roughly 6 to 12 cycles. A single record per CDR3 protein comes from TCRdb applying MiXCR to the 5' RACE reads. The sample lists 630,000 or so distinct CDR3 sequences, approximately 30% seen once, with 15% to 17% in the top ten. Specimen: blood. These receptors were obtained from a woman older than 75 in good health.

This clonotype was found many times. The J gene is TRBJ2-7, the V gene TRBV7-9; 8 bases match TRBD1. V was pared by 4 bases and J by 3 bases, with 5 bases of the junction left unmatched. The germline V gene encodes CDR1 SEHNR and CDR2 FQNEAQ (reference sequence). This CDR3 has 14 amino acids. The CDR3 region has the DNA TGTGCCAGCAGCTCCTCGGGACAGGTCTACGAGCAGTACTTC. It translates to CASSSSGQVYEQYF. Looking up the rest from reference TRBV7-9 and TRBJ2-7 gives the full variable domain: DTGVSQNPRHKITKRGQNVTFRCDPISEHNRLYWYRQTLGQGPEFLTYFQNEAQLEKSRLLSDRFSAERPKGSFSTLEIQRTEQGDSAMYLCASSSSGQVYEQYFGPGTRLTVT.

In this sample, this clonotype turned up many times. The chain uses TRBV5-1 and TRBJ1-2; D remains ambiguous. This CDR3 is 13 amino acids long. The V end lost 2 bases, the J end lost 2 bases, and 7 bases lay between the germline ends. Germline V lookup: CDR1 SGHRS, CDR2 YFSETQ. This chain's CDR3 is CASSFNENYGYTF. The DNA for the CDR3 is TGCGCCAGCAGCTTCAACGAGAACTATGGCTACACCTTC.

The chain joins TRBV20-1 to TRBJ2-7; D gene unclear. CDR1 is DFQATT and CDR2 is SNEGSKA in the germline V gene (reference sequence). Trimming left V 5 bases short and J 0 bases short, with 11 bases between. This CDR3 is built from 13 residues. CDR3 coding DNA: TGCAGTGCTGTACCACAGAACTCCTACGAGCAGTACTTC. This encodes CSAVPQNSYEQYF.

This clonotype was seen more than once but under ten times. The genes are TRBV5-1 and TRBJ1-6, with D unresolved. Per germline, CDR1 SGHRS and CDR2 YFSETQ. CDR3 length: 14 amino acids. V was cut by 0 bases and J by 6 bases, with 7 bases left in between. The CDR3 DNA sequence: TGCGCCAGCAGCTTGGATACAGCTAATTCACCCCTCCACTTT. Protein sequence: CASSLDTANSPLHF.

This clonotype was recorded at least ten times. The V call is TRBV7-9, the J call TRBJ2-1; no reliable D call. The CDR3 contains 16 residues. In germline, CDR1 is SEHNR, CDR2 FQNEAQ (reference sequence). V gave up 0 bases and J gave up 4 bases, with 13 bases separating them. The CDR3: CASSLATGKNYNEQFF. Here the CDR3 DNA reads TGTGCCAGCAGCTTAGCGACGGGCAAGAATTACAATGAGCAGTTCTTC.

The chain is built from TRBV7-2 and TRBJ1-2; D is possibly TRBD1 (6 bases). The germline V and J ends were trimmed by 1 base and 4 bases, with 13 bases remaining between them. Per the germline V gene, CDR1 is SGHTA and CDR2 is FQGNSA. This CDR3 spans 15 amino acids. The CDR3 DNA follows: TGTGCCAGCAGCTTAGATTTTACAGGGAGCTATGGCTACACCTTC. This gives the protein CASSLDFTGSYGYTF. Together with reference TRBV7-2 and TRBJ1-2, the CDR3 gives the full variable domain: GAGVSQSPSNKVTEKGKDVELRCDPISGHTALYWYRQSLGQGLEFLIYFQGNSAPDKSGLPSDRFSAERTGGSVSTLTIQRTQQEDSAVYLCASSLDFTGSYGYTFGSGTRLTVV.

This clonotype has a handful of counts. This rearrangement joins TRBV30 to TRBJ2-3; D unclear. Germline loops: CDR1 GTSNPN, CDR2 SVGIG (reference sequence). The V gene lost 4 bases and the J gene lost 3 bases, with 11 bases spanning the gap. CDR3 size: 13 residues. The CDR3 loop reads CAWNTGFTDTQYF. CDR3 in DNA: TGTGCCTGGAATACGGGTTTTACAGATACGCAGTATTTT.

Points on this clonotype: This may be a read error, as it is one base from a much larger clone. The chain carries TRBV5-1 and TRBJ1-4; TRBD1 matches 9 bases. The CDR3 has 14 amino acids. With V trimmed by 1 base and J by 7 bases, 2 bases remained unmatched. Per the germline V gene, CDR1 is SGHRS and CDR2 is YFSETQ. The CDR3 loop is CASSLTGGCEKLFF. The CDR3 region has the DNA TGCGCCAGCAGCTTGACAGGGGGCTGTGAAAAACTGTTTTTT.

At least ten counts were recorded for this clonotype. The chain combines TRBV5-1 with TRBJ2-1, with 10 bases lining up with TRBD2. Losses at the gene ends were 4 bases for V and 6 bases for J; bases not matched to a gene: 10. The length of the CDR3 is 16 residues. Germline CDR1 reads SGHRS; CDR2 reads YFSETQ. CDR3 sequence (DNA): TGCGCCAGCAGCATCGAATCTAGCGGGGGATTCAATGAGCAGTTCTTC. As protein: CASSIESSGGFNEQFF.

This clonotype was recorded at least ten times. The CDR3 nucleotides read TGTGCCAGCAGTTTCAGGCTGACCTCCTACAATGAGCAGTTCTTC. This codes for CASSFRLTSYNEQFF. The V call is TRBV28, the J call TRBJ2-1; D unresolved. Per the germline V gene, CDR1 is MDHEN and CDR2 is SYDVKM. The CDR3 loop spans 15 amino acids. Deletions cut 3 bases from V and 0 bases from J, with 9 bases between.

This clonotype was picked up many times. The chain joins TRBV20-1 to TRBJ2-3, with D hard to call. The CDR3 has 13 residues. Trimming took off 3 bases at V and 5 bases at J, with 12 bases between the two ends. CDR1 DFQATT and CDR2 SNEGSKA come from the germline V gene (reference sequence). This CDR3 reads CSARDALGDTQYF. As DNA, the CDR3 is TGCAGTGCTAGGGACGCCCTCGGAGATACGCAGTATTTT.